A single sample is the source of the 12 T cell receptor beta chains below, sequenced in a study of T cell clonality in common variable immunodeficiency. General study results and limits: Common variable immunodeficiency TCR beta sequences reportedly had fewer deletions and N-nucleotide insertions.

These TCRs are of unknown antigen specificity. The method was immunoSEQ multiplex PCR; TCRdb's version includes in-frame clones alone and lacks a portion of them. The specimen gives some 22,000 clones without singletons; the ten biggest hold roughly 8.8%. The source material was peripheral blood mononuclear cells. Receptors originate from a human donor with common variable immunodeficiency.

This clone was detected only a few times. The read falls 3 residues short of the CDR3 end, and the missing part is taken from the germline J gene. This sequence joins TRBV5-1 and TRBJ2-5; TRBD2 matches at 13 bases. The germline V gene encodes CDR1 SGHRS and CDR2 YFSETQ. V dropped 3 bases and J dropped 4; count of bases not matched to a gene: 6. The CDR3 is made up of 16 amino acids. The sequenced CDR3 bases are TGCGCCAGCAGCTCCCGGGGACTAGCGGGGCTAGAGACC. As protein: CASSSRGLAGLET. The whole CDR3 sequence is CASSSRGLAGLETQYF.

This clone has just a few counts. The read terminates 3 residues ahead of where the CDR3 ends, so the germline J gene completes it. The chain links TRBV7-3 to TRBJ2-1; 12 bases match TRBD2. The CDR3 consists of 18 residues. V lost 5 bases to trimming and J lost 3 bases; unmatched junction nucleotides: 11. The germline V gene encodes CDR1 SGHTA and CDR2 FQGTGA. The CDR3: CASSRAPGLAGSYNEQFF. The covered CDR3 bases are TGTGCCAGCAGCCGAGCTCCTGGACTAGCGGGGAGCTACAATGAG. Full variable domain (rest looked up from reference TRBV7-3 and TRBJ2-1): GAGVSQTPSNKVTEKGKYVELRCDPISGHTALYWYRQSLGQGPEFLIYFQGTGAADDSGLPNDRFFAVRPEGSVSTLKIQRTERGDSAVYLCASSRAPGLAGSYNEQFFGPGTRLTVL.

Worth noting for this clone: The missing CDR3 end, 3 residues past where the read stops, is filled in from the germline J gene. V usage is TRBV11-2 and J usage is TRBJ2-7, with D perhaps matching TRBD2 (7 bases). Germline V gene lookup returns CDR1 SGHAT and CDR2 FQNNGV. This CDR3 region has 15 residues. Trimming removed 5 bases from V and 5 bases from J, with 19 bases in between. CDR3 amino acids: CASSHWGGRMNEQYF. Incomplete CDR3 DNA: TGTGCCAGCAGCCATTGGGGGGGGCGCATGAACGAG.

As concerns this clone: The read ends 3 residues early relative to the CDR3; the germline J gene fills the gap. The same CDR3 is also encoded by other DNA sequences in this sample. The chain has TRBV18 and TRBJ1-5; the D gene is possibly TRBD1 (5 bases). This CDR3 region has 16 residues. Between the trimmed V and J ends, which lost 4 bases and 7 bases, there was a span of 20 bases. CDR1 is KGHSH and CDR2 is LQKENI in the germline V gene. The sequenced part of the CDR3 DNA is TGTGCCAGCTCACTACTGACGGGGGATTCGGGGCAGCCC. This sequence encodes CASSLLTGDSGQP. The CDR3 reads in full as CASSLLTGDSGQPQHF.

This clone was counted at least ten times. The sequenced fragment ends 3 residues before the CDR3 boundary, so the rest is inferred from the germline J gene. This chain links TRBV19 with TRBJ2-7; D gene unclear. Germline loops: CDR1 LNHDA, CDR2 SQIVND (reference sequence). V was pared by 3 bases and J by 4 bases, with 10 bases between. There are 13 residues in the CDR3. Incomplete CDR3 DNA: TGTGCCAGTAGTATCGGTACAGAGTACGAG. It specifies CASSIGTEYE. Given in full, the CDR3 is CASSIGTEYEQYF.

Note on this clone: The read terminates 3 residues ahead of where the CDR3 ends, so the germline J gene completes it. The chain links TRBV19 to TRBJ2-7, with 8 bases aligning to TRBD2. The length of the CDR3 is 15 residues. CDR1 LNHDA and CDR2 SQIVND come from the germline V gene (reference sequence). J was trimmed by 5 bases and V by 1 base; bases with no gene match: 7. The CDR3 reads CASSIGGGPRDEQYF. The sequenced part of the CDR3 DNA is TGTGCCAGTAGTATAGGCGGGGGGCCTCGGGACGAG.

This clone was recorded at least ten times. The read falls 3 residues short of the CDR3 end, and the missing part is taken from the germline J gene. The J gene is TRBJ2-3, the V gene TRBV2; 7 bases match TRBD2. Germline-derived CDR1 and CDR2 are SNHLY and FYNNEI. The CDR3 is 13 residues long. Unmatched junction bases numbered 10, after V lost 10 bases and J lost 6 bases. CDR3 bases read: TGTGCCACTAGCGGTCTTCTCGTGGATACG. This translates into CATSGLLVDT. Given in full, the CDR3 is CATSGLLVDTQYF.

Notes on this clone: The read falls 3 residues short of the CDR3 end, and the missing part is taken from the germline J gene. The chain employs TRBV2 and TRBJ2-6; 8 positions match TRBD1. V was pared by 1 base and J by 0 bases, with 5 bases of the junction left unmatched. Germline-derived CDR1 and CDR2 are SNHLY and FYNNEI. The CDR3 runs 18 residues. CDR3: CASSEGPGQDSGANVLTF. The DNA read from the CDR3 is TGTGCCAGCAGTGAAGGGCCGGGACAGGACTCTGGGGCCAACGTC.

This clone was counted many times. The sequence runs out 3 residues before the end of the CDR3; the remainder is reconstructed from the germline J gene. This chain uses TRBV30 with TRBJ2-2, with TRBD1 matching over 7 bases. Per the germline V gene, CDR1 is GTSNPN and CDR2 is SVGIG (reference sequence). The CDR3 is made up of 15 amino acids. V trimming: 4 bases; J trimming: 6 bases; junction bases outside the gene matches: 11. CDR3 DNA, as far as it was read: TGTGCCTGGACCCTACTTGACAGGGACGCCGGGGAG. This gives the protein CAWTLLDRDAGE. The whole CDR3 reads CAWTLLDRDAGELFF.

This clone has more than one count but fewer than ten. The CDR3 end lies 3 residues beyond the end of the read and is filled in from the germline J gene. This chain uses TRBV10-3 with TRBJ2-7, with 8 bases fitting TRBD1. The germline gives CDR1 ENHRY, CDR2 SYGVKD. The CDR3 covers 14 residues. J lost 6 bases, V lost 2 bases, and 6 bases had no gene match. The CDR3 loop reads CAISEQGAIGEQYF. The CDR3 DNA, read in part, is TGTGCCATCAGTGAGCAGGGGGCGATAGGCGAG.

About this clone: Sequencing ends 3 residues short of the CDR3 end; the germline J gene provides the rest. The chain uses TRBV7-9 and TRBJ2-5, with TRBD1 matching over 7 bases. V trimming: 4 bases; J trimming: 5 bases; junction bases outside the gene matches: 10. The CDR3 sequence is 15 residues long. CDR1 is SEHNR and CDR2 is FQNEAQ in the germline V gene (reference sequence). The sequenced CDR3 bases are TGTGCCAGCAGCTCCTCCGGGGACAGCCACGAGACC. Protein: CASSSSGDSHET. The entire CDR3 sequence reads CASSSSGDSHETQYF.

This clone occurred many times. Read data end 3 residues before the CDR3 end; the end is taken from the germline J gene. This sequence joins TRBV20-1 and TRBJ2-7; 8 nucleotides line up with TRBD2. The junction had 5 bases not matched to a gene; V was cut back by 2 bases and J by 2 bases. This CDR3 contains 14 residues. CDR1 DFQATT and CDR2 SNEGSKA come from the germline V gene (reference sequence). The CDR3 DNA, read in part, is TGCAGTGCTAGAACTAGCGGAGCTACCTACGAG. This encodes CSARTSGATYE. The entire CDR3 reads CSARTSGATYEQYF.